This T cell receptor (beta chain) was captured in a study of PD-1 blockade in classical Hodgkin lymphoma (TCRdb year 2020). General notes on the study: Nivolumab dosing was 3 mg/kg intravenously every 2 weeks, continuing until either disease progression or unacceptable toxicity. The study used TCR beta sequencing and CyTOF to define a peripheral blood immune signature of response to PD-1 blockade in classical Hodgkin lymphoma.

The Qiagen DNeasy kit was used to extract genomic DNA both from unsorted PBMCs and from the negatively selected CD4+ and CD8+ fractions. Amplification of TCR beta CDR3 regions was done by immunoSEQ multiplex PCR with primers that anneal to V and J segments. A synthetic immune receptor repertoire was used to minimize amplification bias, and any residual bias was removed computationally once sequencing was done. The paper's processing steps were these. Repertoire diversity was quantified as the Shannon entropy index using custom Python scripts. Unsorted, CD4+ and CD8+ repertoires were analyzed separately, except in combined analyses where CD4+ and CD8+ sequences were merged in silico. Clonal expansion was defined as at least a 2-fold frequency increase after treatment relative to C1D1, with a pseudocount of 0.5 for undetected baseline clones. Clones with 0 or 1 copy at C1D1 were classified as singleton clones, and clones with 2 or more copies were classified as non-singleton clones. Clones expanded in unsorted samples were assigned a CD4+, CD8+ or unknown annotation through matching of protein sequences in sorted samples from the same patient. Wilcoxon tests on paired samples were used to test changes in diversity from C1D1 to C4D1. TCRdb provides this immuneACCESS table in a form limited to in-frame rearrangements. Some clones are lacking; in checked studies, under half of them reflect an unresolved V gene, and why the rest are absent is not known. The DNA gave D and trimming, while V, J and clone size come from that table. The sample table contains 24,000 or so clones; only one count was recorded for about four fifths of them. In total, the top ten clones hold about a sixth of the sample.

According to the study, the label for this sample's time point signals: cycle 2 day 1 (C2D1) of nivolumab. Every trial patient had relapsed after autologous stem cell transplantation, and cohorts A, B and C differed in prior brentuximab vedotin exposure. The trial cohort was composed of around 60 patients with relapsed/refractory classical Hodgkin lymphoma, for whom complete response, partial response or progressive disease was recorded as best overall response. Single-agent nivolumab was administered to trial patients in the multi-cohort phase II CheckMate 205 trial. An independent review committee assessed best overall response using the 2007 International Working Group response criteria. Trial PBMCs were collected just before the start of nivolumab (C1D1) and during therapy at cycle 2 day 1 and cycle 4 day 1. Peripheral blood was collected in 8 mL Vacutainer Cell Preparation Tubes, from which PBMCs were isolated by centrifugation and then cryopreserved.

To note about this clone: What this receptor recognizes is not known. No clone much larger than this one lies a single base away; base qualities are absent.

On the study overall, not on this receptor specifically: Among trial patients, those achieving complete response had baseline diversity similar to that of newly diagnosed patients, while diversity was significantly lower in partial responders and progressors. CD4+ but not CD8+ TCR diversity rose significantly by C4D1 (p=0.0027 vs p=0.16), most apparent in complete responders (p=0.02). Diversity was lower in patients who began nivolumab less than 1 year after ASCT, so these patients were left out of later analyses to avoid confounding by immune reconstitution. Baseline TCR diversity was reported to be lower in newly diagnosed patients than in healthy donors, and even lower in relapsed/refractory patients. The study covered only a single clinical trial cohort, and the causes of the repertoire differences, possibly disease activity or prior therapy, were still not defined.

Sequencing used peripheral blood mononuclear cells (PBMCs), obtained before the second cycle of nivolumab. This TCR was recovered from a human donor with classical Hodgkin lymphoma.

Read as DNA, the sequence is TGTGCCAGTAGTTTCCTCAGGTCCCGGGACGGATCCCGTCAGCCCCAGCATTTT. Its protein is CASSFLRSRDGSRQPQHF. The chain is encoded by TRBV19 joined to TRBJ1-5, with TRBD1 tentatively as D gene (5 bases match). CDR1 and CDR2, looked up from the germline V gene (reference sequence), are LNHDA and SQIVND. V and J are truncated by 5 bases and 6 bases respectively, leaving an intervening sequence of 26 bases. Including cysteine and phenylalanine, the CDR3 has 18 amino acids. The DNA shown is the 54-base CDR3, in frame from base 1.